Sequencing of this T cell receptor beta chain was carried out in a study of blood T cell repertoires in COVID-19. Across the study: Some COVID-19 samples were acute and others convalescent; all came from the United States, Italy and Spain. From T cells, B-cell-depleted T cells, or PBMCs came the material, which was cDNA or gDNA.

TCRdb's copy holds only in-frame clones and misses some; the assay was immunoSEQ multiplex PCR. The sample includes approximately 37,000 clones, 75% to 95% of them seen just once. CDR1 is SGDLS and CDR2 is YYNGEE in the germline V gene. The trim removed 4 bases at V and 0 bases at J, leaving 7 bases unmatched. This CDR3 is 16 amino acids long. The rearrangement links TRBV9 to TRBJ1-3; 7 nucleotides agree with TRBD1. The clonotype comes from a woman aged 80 or over with acute or convalescent COVID-19. Sample: peripheral blood. The CDR3 is CASSRDRQSSGNTIYF. Here the CDR3 DNA reads TGTGCCAGCAGCCGGGACAGACAGAGCTCTGGAAACACCATATATTTT.